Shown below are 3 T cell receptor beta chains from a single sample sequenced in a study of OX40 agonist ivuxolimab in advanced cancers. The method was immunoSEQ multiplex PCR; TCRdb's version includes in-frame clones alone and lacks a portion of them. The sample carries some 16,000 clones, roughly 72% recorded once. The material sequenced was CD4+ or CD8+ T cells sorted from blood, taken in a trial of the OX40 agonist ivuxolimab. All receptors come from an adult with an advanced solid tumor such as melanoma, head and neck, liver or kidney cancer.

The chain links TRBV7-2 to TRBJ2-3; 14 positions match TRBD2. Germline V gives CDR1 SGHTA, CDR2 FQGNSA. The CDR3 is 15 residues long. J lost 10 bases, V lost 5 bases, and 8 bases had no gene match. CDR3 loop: CASSPGLAGGIAQYF. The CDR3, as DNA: TGTGCCAGCAGCCCCGGACTAGCGGGAGGCATCGCGCAGTATTTT.

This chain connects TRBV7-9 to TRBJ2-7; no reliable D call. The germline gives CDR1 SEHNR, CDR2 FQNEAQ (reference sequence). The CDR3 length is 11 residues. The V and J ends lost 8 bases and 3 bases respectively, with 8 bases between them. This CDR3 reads CASGIDYEQYF. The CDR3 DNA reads TGTGCCAGCGGGATAGACTACGAGCAGTACTTC.

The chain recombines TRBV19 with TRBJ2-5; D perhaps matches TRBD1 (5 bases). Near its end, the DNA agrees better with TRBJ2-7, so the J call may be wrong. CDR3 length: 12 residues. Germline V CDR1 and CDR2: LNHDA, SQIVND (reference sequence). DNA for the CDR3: TGTGCCAGTAGTCCCCAGGGCCACGAGCAGTACTTC. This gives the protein CASSPQGHEQYF.